Listed below are T cell receptor beta chains from one sample, sequenced in a study of blood T cell repertoires in COVID-19. This table comes from immunoSEQ multiplex PCR, and its TCRdb copy is limited to in-frame clones, with some not included. The sample contains roughly 20,000 clones, 90% to 95% of which appear only once. Sequenced input: peripheral blood. Receptors originate from a woman in her fifties or sixties with active COVID-19. The CDR3 runs from the conserved cysteine through the conserved F or W. The order of the fields is J gene, D gene, V gene, clone size, CDR3 DNA, CDR3 protein. D genes are given only for firm matches. Clone size appears in some rows only: once, few, many, or a class for an expanded clone.

TRBJ1-4,.,TRBV12-2,once,TGTGCAAGTCGCTTAGGTGCCAGTGTTTCTGCTAATGAAAAACTGTTTTTT,CASRLGASVSANEKLFF
TRBJ2-5,TRBD2,TRBV19,.,TGTGCCAGTAGTATTCTAGCGGGCCAAGAGACCCAGTACTTC,CASSILAGQETQYF
TRBJ1-1,TRBD1,TRBV18,.,TGTGCCAGCTCAGCGGGACAGGGAGGCCGCACTGAAGCTTTCTTT,CASSAGQGGRTEAFF
TRBJ2-3,.,TRBV19,.,TGTGCCAGTAGTATTGGTAGTCCGGGAGATACGCAGTATTTT,CASSIGSPGDTQYF
TRBJ1-2,.,TRBV5-4,once,TGTGCCAGCAGACACCCCAATACCGGCTACACCTTC,CASRHPNTGYTF
TRBJ2-3,TRBD2,TRBV7-8,.,TGTGCCAGCAGCTTGAGAAGTGCGGGGGGCACAGATACGCAGTATTTT,CASSLRSAGGTDTQYF
TRBJ2-7,TRBD1,TRBV5-6,.,TGTGCCAGCAGCAAAACAGGGGTCTACGAGCAGTACTTC,CASSKTGVYEQYF
TRBJ2-7,.,TRBV10-3,once,TGTGCCACGGCCCGGGACATCGGTCGCGAGCAGTACTTC,CATARDIGREQYF
TRBJ2-1,.,TRBV15,.,TGTGCCACCAGCAGAGGGGGGCTGAATGAGCAGTTCTTC,CATSRGGLNEQFF
TRBJ2-5,.,TRBV28,.,TGTGCCAGCAGTACCGGTCGGGTCGATTACTTC,CASSTGRVDYF
TRBJ2-7,.,TRBV4-1,.,TGCGCCAGCAGCCGATCTGGGAGTATCGGGACACCGTACGAGCAGTACTTC,CASSRSGSIGTPYEQYF
TRBJ2-5,TRBD2,TRBV9,.,TGTGCCAGCAGCGTAGGGACTAGCAGTTACATCCAAGAGACCCAGTACTTC,CASSVGTSSYIQETQYF
TRBJ2-6,.,TRBV19,.,TGTGCCAGCAGCCCGGGGGGCTCCTCTGGGGCCAACGTCCTGACTTTC,CASSPGGSSGANVLTF
TRBJ2-1,.,TRBV11-1,.,TGTGCCGGGGGGTCCTACAATGAGCAGTTCTTC,CAGGSYNEQFF
TRBJ2-6,.,TRBV27,.,TGTGCCAGCAGTTTAGGTTTAGGGGGGGCTGGGGCCAACGTCCTGACTTTC,CASSLGLGGAGANVLTF
TRBJ2-1,.,TRBV5-1,.,TGCGCCAGCAGCTCAGGACAGCCGTACAATGAGCAGTTCTTC,CASSSGQPYNEQFF
TRBJ2-7,.,TRBV21-1,.,TGTGCCAGCCTCCAGCGTAGCCACGAGCAGTACTTC,CASLQRSHEQYF
TRBJ1-1,.,TRBV28,.,TGTGCCAGCAGCCGTCGGGAACTGAACACTGAAGCTTTCTTT,CASSRRELNTEAFF
TRBJ1-1,.,TRBV28,.,TGTGCCAGCAGTACCCACGGACAGATCCAAGCTTTCTTT,CASSTHGQIQAFF
TRBJ2-3,TRBD2,TRBV5-1,.,TGCGCCAGCAGCTCGGCGGGAGGGGTGGGCACAGATACGCAGTATTTT,CASSSAGGVGTDTQYF
TRBJ2-1,TRBD2,TRBV29-1,.,TGCAGCGTTGAAGATCCGTGGGGGACTAGAGTTGGCAATGAGCAGTTCTTC,CSVEDPWGTRVGNEQFF
TRBJ2-1,TRBD2,TRBV2,.,TGTGCCAGCAAGAGCGGGAGTCGGGATGAGCAGTTCTTC,CASKSGSRDEQFF
TRBJ1-6,TRBD1,TRBV27,once,TGTGCCAGCCGAGTAGCGACAGGGACTAATTCACCCCTCCACTTT,CASRVATGTNSPLHF
TRBJ2-7,TRBD1,TRBV29-1,.,TGCAGCGTTGTTCGGGACAGGGTTTCCTACGAGCAGTACTTC,CSVVRDRVSYEQYF
TRBJ2-7,.,TRBV6-5,.,TGTGCCAGCGGGGCGTCAGGCCGCACCGAGCAGTACTTC,CASGASGRTEQYF
TRBJ2-1,.,TRBV9,.,TGTGCCAGCAGCGTTAGTCAGGCCACCTACAATGAGCAGTTCTTC,CASSVSQATYNEQFF
TRBJ1-1,.,TRBV18,once,TGTGCCAGCTCACCATTAAGACAGTCCCAAGTTCTGAACACTGAAGCTTTCTTT,CASSPLRQSQVLNTEAFF
TRBJ1-2,TRBD1,TRBV4-1,.,TGCGCCAGCAGCCAACCTAGACAGGGGGCTGGCTATGGCTACACCTTC,CASSQPRQGAGYGYTF
TRBJ2-5,TRBD2,TRBV9,.,TGTGCCAGCAGCGCCGGACTAGCGGGAGGGTGGGAGACCCAGTACTTC,CASSAGLAGGWETQYF
TRBJ2-7,.,TRBV11-2,once,TGTGCCAGCAGCTTAGGCAGGGGTTACGAGCAGTACTTC,CASSLGRGYEQYF
TRBJ2-3,TRBD2,TRBV28,.,TGTGCCACCATTGCTGGACTAGCAGATACGCAGTATTTT,CATIAGLADTQYF
TRBJ2-3,.,TRBV30,.,TGTGCCTGGAGTGTACCCCTAGCGAGGTTAACAGATACGCAGTATTTT,CAWSVPLARLTDTQYF
TRBJ2-7,.,TRBV7-8,.,TGTGCCAGCAGCTTATTACCAGGGATGATGTACGAGCAGTACTTC,CASSLLPGMMYEQYF
TRBJ2-2,TRBD2,TRBV6-5,.,TGTGCCAGCGGGAGCGGGAGGAACACCGGGGAGCTGTTTTTT,CASGSGRNTGELFF
TRBJ1-2,.,TRBV24-1,.,TGTGCCACCAGTGCTGTGAACTATGGCTACACCTTC,CATSAVNYGYTF
TRBJ2-3,TRBD2,TRBV28,.,TGTGCCAGCAGTCTGCTGGCGGGAGTAGATACGCAGTATTTT,CASSLLAGVDTQYF
TRBJ1-3,TRBD1,TRBV6-6,once,TGTGCCAGCAGTTCGTCCGGGACAGGTTCGGGAAACACCATATATTTT,CASSSSGTGSGNTIYF
TRBJ2-1,TRBD2,TRBV27,.,TGTGCCAGCAGTCTCCGGCGGGGGGGCCTCTCATACAATGAGCAGTTCTTC,CASSLRRGGLSYNEQFF
TRBJ1-1,.,TRBV30,.,TGTGCCCTAAGTCGAGTCGGCACTGAAGCTTTCTTT,CALSRVGTEAFF
TRBJ1-5,.,TRBV6-2/TRBV6-3,.,TGTGCCAGCAGTAAGGACAGTCTTCAGCCCCAGCATTTT,CASSKDSLQPQHF
TRBJ2-2,.,TRBV7-9,once,TGTGCCAGCAGCCCTAGGTCGGGGGAATTACCCGGGGAGCTGTTTTTT,CASSPRSGELPGELFF
TRBJ2-7,TRBD2,TRBV27,.,TGTGCCAGCAGTCCCGTAAGCGGGATATACGAGCAGTACTTC,CASSPVSGIYEQYF
TRBJ1-3,TRBD1,TRBV11-3,.,TGTGCCAGCAGCGGGGACAGCTCTGGAAACACCATATATTTT,CASSGDSSGNTIYF
TRBJ2-3,TRBD1,TRBV11-3,.,TGTGCCAGCAGCCCCAGGACAGGGAACACAGATACGCAGTATTTT,CASSPRTGNTDTQYF
TRBJ2-5,TRBD1,TRBV27,.,TGTGCCAGCAGTGGAGGGACAGGGAATGCAGAGACCCAGTACTTC,CASSGGTGNAETQYF
TRBJ2-1,TRBD2,TRBV7-7,.,TGTGCTAGCAGCTTAGGGTTAGCGGGAGCGGCTGAGCAGTTCTTC,CASSLGLAGAAEQFF
TRBJ2-7,.,TRBV6-5,once,TGTGCCAGCAGTTACTCGGGGGGCGAGCAGTACTTC,CASSYSGGEQYF
TRBJ1-2,.,TRBV16,.,TGTGCCAGCAGCCAATCTGAGCAGGGGTACTATGGCTACACCTTC,CASSQSEQGYYGYTF
TRBJ2-6,.,TRBV3-1/TRBV3-2,.,TGTGCCAGCAGCCAAGTGGTATCGGAGCCTTACTCTGGGGCCAACGTCCTGACTTTC,CASSQVVSEPYSGANVLTF
TRBJ1-2,.,TRBV6-5,.,TGTGCCAGCAGTTACTATCCGGGGTTGGATGGCTACACCTTC,CASSYYPGLDGYTF
TRBJ2-2,TRBD2,TRBV18,.,TGTGCCAGCTCACAGACCCGACTAGCGGGAGGATTCACCGGGGAGCTGTTTTTT,CASSQTRLAGGFTGELFF
TRBJ1-1,TRBD1,TRBV7-3,once,TGTGCCAGCAGCTTGACAGGGTCGAACACTGAAGCTTTCTTT,CASSLTGSNTEAFF
TRBJ1-5,.,TRBV5-1,.,TGCGCCAGCAGCTTGAGTGGGGCGCATCATCAGCCCCAGCATTTT,CASSLSGAHHQPQHF
TRBJ2-7,.,TRBV24-1,.,TGTGCCACCAGTGACAGCTACGAGCAGTACTTC,CATSDSYEQYF
TRBJ2-7,.,TRBV20-1,.,TGCAGTGTCAGGGGGGCCTACGAGCAGTACTTC,CSVRGAYEQYF
TRBJ2-7,.,TRBV19,once,TGTGCCAGTAGTACCGGTGGAGTGTCCTACGAGCAGTACTTC,CASSTGGVSYEQYF
TRBJ2-7,.,TRBV9,once,TGTGCCAGCAGCGTAGTAGACTACGAGCAGTACTTC,CASSVVDYEQYF
TRBJ2-1,TRBD2,TRBV28,.,TGTGCCAGCAGTTTCTCTAGCGGGACTCGCGGCAATGAGCAGTTCTTC,CASSFSSGTRGNEQFF